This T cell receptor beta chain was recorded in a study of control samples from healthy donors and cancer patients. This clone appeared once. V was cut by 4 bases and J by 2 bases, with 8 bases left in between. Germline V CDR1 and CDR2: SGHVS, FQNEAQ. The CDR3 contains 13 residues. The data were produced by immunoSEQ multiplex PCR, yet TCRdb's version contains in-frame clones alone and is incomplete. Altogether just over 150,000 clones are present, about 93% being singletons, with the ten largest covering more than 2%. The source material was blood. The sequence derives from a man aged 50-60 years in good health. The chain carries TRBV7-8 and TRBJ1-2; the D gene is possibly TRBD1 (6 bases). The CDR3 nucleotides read TGTGCCAGCAGCTATGACAGGAACTATGGCTACACCTTC. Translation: CASSYDRNYGYTF.